Following are 2 T cell receptor beta chains from one sample sequenced in a study of T cell changes during pregnancy in multiple sclerosis. Produced via immunoSEQ multiplex PCR; TCRdb's table is partial and in-frame only. Here the sample spans about 22,000 clones, 85% to 95% being singletons. This sample comprised CD8+ T cells from peripheral blood mononuclear cells, obtained in the third trimester of pregnancy. Source of these receptors: a female donor with multiple sclerosis, enrolled in a pregnancy study.

This chain joins TRBV19 and TRBJ2-7, with 9 bases fitting TRBD2. The V gene end was trimmed by 5 bases and the J gene end by 2 bases; junction bases not matched to a gene: 4. Germline V lookup: CDR1 LNHDA, CDR2 SQIVND (reference sequence). The CDR3 runs 14 residues. Written as DNA, the CDR3 is TGTGCCAGTAGTTCGGGACTAGCAACCTACGAGCAGTACTTC. Its protein is CASSSGLATYEQYF.

V usage is TRBV7-9 and J usage is TRBJ2-1; D call uncertain. The CDR3 length is 15 residues. The germline gives CDR1 SEHNR, CDR2 FQNEAQ (reference sequence). Trimming stripped 5 bases from V and 0 bases from J, with 11 bases between. CDR3 in DNA: TGTGCCAGCAGCCTGTATAGTCCCTCCTACAATGAGCAGTTCTTC. This translates into CASSLYSPSYNEQFF.